A selection of T cell receptor beta chains follows, all from one sample in a study of T cell responses to AZD1222 COVID-19 vaccine. Profiled with immunoSEQ multiplex PCR; TCRdb holds only in-frame clones, not every one. The table lists about 150,000 clones, over 85% of them singletons, with under 2% in the top ten. The source material was peripheral blood, sampled on day 0 of AZD1222 vaccination. The receptors come from an adult in good health. Both conserved end residues are part of each CDR3. D genes are given only for firm matches. For some rows the clone size is stated as once, few or many, or as a class when expanded; others skip it.

size | J | D | V | DNA | CDR3
once | TRBJ1-6 | NA | TRBV27 | TGTGCCAGCAGCGTTCCCCGTTCCGGGACCCTTCACTTT | CASSVPRSGTLHF
NA | TRBJ2-2 | NA | TRBV6-6 | TGTGCCAGCAGTTACCCGGAAACAGGGATCGGGGAGCTGTTTTTT | CASSYPETGIGELFF
NA | TRBJ1-1 | TRBD1 | TRBV24-1 | TGTGCCACCAGTGACAAACTCCGGGACAGAGCTGAAGCTTTCTTT | CATSDKLRDRAEAFF
NA | TRBJ2-7 | TRBD2 | TRBV5-1 | TGCGCCAGCAGCCCGCTGGCTAGCGGGAGTTGGTACGAGCAGTACTTC | CASSPLASGSWYEQYF
NA | TRBJ1-1 | TRBD1 | TRBV7-9 | TGTGCCAGCATCATGGACAGGGCCTCTGAAGCTTTCTTT | CASIMDRASEAFF
NA | TRBJ1-2 | NA | TRBV28 | TGTGCCAGCAGTCTTGCTGAGTTGGCGAACTATGGCTACACCTTC | CASSLAELANYGYTF
few | TRBJ2-7 | NA | TRBV6-5 | TGTGCCAGCAGCCATGACAGGAGCTCCTACGAGCAGTACTTC | CASSHDRSSYEQYF
NA | TRBJ1-2 | NA | TRBV10-3 | TGTGCCATCAGTGAGGCAGTTGCGATTGGCTACACCTTC | CAISEAVAIGYTF
NA | TRBJ1-2 | TRBD1 | TRBV5-1 | TGCGCCAGCAGCCCCCAGGGGGCCCACTATGGCTACACCTTC | CASSPQGAHYGYTF
few | TRBJ1-2 | NA | TRBV5-4 | TGTGCCAGCAGCCAGCAGGGGACGGGAGGTGGCTACACCTTC | CASSQQGTGGGYTF
once | TRBJ1-1 | NA | TRBV11-2 | TGTGCCAGCAGCTTCCCCGTGGGGCCGAACACTGAAGCTTTCTTT | CASSFPVGPNTEAFF
NA | TRBJ1-2 | NA | TRBV19 | TGTGCCAGTAATAAGGGGGGCTATGGCTACACCTTC | CASNKGGYGYTF
once | TRBJ1-6 | TRBD1 | TRBV7-2 | TGTGCCAGCAGCTTAAGGACAGGGTCCTATCTCAATAATTCACCCCTCCACTTT | CASSLRTGSYLNNSPLHF
few | TRBJ2-2 | TRBD2 | TRBV9 | TGTGCCAGCAGCTCGAGCAGGGTAGCGGGGGGGCTCAACACCGGGGAGCTGTTTTTT | CASSSSRVAGGLNTGELFF
few | TRBJ1-1 | NA | TRBV5-4 | TGTGCCAGCAGCTTTTCCCAGGGACTAGGGAACACTGAAGCTTTCTTT | CASSFSQGLGNTEAFF
NA | TRBJ1-6 | NA | TRBV7-9 | TGTGCCAGCAGCTTAGATCCTTCACCCCTCCACTTT | CASSLDPSPLHF
NA | TRBJ1-1 | NA | TRBV28 | TGTGCCAGCAGCCCTACCGCCACAGTAGGCACTGAAGCTTTCTTT | CASSPTATVGTEAFF
NA | TRBJ2-2 | TRBD2 | TRBV5-4 | TGTGCCAGCAGCCACAGACTAGCGGGAGATGCCGGGGAGCTGTTTTTT | CASSHRLAGDAGELFF
NA | TRBJ1-2 | NA | TRBV20-1 | TGCAGTGCCGACAATGGCTACACCTTC | CSADNGYTF
few | TRBJ1-2 | TRBD1 | TRBV7-8 | TGTGCCAGCAGCACGCGGACAGGGACATATGGCTACACCTTC | CASSTRTGTYGYTF
NA | TRBJ1-1 | NA | TRBV6-2/TRBV6-3 | TGTGCCAGCAGTTACGCTTGGACCTATAAAACTGAAGCTTTCTTT | CASSYAWTYKTEAFF
NA | TRBJ1-5 | TRBD1 | TRBV19 | TGTGCCAGTACGCGGGGACAGGGGGAAAGTCAGCCCCAGCATTTT | CASTRGQGESQPQHF
NA | TRBJ1-1 | NA | TRBV7-3 | TGTGCCAGCAGCCCCGGACACCGGAACACTGAAGCTTTCTTT | CASSPGHRNTEAFF
NA | TRBJ2-3 | NA | TRBV6-4 | TGTGCCAGCAGTGACGGGGGGGCGGGCACAGATACGCAGTATTTT | CASSDGGAGTDTQYF
NA | TRBJ2-2 | NA | TRBV5-4 | TGTGCCAGCAGCTCTTTTGGGGGCACCGGGGAGCTGTTTTTT | CASSSFGGTGELFF
few | TRBJ1-1 | TRBD1 | TRBV6-1 | TGTGCCAGCAGTGAGGACAGGTTGGGCTTT | CASSEDRLGF
NA | TRBJ1-1 | NA | TRBV4-2 | TGTGCCAGCAGCCAAGGAATACGGGGCCTGAACACTGAAGCTTTCTTT | CASSQGIRGLNTEAFF
NA | TRBJ1-5 | NA | TRBV19 | TGTGCCAGTAGTATCGGGGCGGGGGCCAATCAGCCCCAGCATTTT | CASSIGAGANQPQHF
NA | TRBJ1-4 | NA | TRBV30 | TGTGCCTGGAGTGATAATGAAAAACTGTTTTTT | CAWSDNEKLFF
NA | TRBJ1-4 | NA | TRBV3-1/TRBV3-2 | TGTGCCAGCAGCCAAGTACACGACGAAAAACTGTTTTTT | CASSQVHDEKLFF
NA | TRBJ1-3 | TRBD1 | TRBV15 | TGTGCCACCAGGACGGAGGGACAGGGCGATTCGAGGAACACCATATATTTT | CATRTEGQGDSRNTIYF
NA | TRBJ1-1 | NA | TRBV4-1 | TGCGCCAGCAGCCAAAGAGCAGCCGAATTAGGGAGATTCAACACTGAAGCTTTCTTT | CASSQRAAELGRFNTEAFF
NA | TRBJ2-2 | NA | TRBV12-5 | TGTGCTAGTGGCTCGGGGGACAAGAACACCGGGGAGCTGTTTTTT | CASGSGDKNTGELFF